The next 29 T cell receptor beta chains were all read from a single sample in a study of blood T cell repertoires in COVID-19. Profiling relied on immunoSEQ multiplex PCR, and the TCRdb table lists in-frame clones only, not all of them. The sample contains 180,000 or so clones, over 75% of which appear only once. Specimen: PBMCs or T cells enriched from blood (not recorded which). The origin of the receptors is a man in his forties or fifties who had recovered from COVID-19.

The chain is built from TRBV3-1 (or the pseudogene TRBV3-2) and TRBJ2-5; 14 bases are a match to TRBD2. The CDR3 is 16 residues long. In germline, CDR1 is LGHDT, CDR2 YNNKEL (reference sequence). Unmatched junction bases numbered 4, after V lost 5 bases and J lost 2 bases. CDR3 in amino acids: CASSDRLAGGQETQYF. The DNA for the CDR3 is TGTGCCAGCAGCGACCGACTAGCGGGGGGGCAAGAGACCCAGTACTTC.

The CDR3 DNA reads TGTGCCAGCAGGGCCCCCCAGGGAGGTGGAAACACCATATATTTT. Translation: CASRAPQGGGNTIYF. V is TRBV28 and J is TRBJ1-3, with a possible D match to TRBD1 (5 bases). The CDR3 has 15 residues. Per germline, CDR1 MDHEN and CDR2 SYDVKM. Deletions cut 6 bases from V and 3 bases from J, with 15 bases between.

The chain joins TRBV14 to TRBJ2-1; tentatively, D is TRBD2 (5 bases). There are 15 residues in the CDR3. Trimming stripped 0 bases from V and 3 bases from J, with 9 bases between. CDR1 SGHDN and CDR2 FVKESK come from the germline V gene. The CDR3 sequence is CASSQEADFYNEQFF. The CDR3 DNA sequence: TGTGCCAGCAGCCAAGAAGCGGACTTCTACAATGAGCAGTTCTTC.

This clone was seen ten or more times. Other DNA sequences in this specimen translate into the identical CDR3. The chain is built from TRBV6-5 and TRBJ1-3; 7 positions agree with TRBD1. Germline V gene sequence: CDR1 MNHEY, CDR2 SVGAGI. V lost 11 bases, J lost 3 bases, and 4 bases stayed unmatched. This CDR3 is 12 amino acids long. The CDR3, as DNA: TGTGCCGGGAGGACAGGTGGAAACACCATATATTTT. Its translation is CAGRTGGNTIYF.

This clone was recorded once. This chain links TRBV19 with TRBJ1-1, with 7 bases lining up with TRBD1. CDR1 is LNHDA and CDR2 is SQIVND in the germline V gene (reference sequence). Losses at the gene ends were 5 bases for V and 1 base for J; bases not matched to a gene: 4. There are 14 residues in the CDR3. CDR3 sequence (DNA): TGTGCCAGTAGTGCCCGGACAGGGAACACTGAAGCTTTCTTT. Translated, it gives CASSARTGNTEAFF.

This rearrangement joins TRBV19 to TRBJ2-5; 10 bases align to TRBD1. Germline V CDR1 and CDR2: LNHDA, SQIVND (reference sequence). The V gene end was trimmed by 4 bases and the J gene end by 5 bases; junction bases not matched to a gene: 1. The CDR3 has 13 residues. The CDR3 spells CASSRGQGETQYF. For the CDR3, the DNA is TGTGCCAGTAGTAGGGGACAGGGGGAGACCCAGTACTTC.

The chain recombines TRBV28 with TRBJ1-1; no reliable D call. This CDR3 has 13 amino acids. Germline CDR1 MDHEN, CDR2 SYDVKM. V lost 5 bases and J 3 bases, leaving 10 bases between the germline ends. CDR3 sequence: CASSPSSDTEAFF. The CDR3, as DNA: TGTGCCAGCAGTCCGTCCAGTGACACTGAAGCTTTCTTT.

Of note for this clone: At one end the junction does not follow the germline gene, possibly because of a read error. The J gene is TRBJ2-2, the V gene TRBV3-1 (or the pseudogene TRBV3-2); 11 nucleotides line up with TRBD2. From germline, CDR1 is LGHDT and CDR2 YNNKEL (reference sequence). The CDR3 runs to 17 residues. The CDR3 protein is CASSQVSGGANIGELFF. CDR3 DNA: TGTGCCAGCAGCCAAGTTAGCGGGGGGGCGAACATCGGGGAGCTGTTTTTT.

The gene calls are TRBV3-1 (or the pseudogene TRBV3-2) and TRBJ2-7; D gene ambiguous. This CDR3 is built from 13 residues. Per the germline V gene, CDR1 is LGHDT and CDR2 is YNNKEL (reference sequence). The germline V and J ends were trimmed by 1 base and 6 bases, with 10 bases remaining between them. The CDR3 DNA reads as TGTGCCAGCAGCCAAGGGAACGGCGGCGAGCAGTACTTC. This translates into CASSQGNGGEQYF.

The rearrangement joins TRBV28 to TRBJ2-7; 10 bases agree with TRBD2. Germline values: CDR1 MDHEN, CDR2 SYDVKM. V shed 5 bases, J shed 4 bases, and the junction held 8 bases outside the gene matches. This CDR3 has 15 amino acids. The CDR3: CASSLPLAGVYEQYF. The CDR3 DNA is TGTGCCAGCAGTCTCCCCCTAGCGGGAGTATACGAGCAGTACTTC.

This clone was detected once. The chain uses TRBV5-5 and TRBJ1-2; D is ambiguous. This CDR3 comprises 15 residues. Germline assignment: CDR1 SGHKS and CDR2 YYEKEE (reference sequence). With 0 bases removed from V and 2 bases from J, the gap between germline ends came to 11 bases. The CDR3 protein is CASSLAQPKNYGYTF. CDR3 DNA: TGTGCCAGCAGCTTGGCACAGCCGAAGAACTATGGCTACACCTTC.

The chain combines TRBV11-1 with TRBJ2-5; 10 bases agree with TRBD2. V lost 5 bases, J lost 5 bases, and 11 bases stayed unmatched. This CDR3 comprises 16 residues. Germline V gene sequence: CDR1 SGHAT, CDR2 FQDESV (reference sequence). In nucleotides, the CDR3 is TGTGCCAGCAGCCCCCAAGGGCTAGCGGGAGAGGAGACCCAGTACTTC. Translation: CASSPQGLAGEETQYF.

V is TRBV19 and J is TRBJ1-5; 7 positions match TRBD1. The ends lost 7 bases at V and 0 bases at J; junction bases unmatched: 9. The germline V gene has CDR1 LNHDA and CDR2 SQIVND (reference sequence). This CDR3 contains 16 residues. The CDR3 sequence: CASIRDSSHSNQPQHF. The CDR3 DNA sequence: TGTGCCAGTATACGGGACAGCTCTCATAGCAATCAGCCCCAGCATTTT. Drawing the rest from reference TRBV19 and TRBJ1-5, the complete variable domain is DGGITQSPKYLFRKEGQNVTLSCEQNLNHDAMYWYRQDPGQGLRLIYYSQIVNDFQKGDIAEGYSVSREKKESFPLTVTSAQKNPTAFYLCASIRDSSHSNQPQHFGDGTRLSIL.

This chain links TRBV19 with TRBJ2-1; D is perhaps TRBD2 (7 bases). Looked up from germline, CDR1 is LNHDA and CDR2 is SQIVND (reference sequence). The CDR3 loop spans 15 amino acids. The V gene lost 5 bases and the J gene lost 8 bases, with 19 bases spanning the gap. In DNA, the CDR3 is TGTGCCAGTAGTTGGGGGGCAAGCGGGATCGATGAGCAGTTCTTC. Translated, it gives CASSWGASGIDEQFF.

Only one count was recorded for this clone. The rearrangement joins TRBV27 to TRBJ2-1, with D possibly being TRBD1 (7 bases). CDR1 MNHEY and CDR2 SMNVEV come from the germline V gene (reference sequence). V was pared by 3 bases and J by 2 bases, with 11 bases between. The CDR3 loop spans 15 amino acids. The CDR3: CASSLEGTAYNEQFF. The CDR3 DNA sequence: TGTGCCAGCAGTTTGGAGGGGACAGCCTACAATGAGCAGTTCTTC.

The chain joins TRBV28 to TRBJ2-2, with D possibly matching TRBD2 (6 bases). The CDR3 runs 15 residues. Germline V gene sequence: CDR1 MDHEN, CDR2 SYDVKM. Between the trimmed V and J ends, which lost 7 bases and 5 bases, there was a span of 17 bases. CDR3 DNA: TGTGCCAGCAAGCAGGGACGCGGAGGGACCGGGGAGCTGTTTTTT. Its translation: CASKQGRGGTGELFF.

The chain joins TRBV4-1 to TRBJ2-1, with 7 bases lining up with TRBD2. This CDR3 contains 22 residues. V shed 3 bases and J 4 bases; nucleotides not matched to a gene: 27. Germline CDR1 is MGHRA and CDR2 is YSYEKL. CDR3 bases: TGCGCCAGCAGCCACCCCAGACTAGCCGGGACCGTAGGGACCCACCTTTACAATGAGCAGTTCTTC. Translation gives CASSHPRLAGTVGTHLYNEQFF.

Here the CDR3 reads CASSSRSGNSGNTIYF. The CDR3 nucleotides read TGCGCCAGCAGCTCCCGTAGCGGTAACTCTGGAAACACCATATATTTT. The V and J genes are TRBV5-1 and TRBJ1-3; D uncertain. V gave up 3 bases and J gave up 0 bases, with 13 bases separating them. CDR3 length: 16 amino acids. CDR1 SGHRS and CDR2 YFSETQ come from the germline V gene.

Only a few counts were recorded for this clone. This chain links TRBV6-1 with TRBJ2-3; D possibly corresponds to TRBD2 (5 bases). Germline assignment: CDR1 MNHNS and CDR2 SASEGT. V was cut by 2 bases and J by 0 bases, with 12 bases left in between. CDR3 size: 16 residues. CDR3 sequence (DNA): TGTGCCAGCAGTGAATATGTGGCGGGTAGCACAGATACGCAGTATTTT. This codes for CASSEYVAGSTDTQYF.

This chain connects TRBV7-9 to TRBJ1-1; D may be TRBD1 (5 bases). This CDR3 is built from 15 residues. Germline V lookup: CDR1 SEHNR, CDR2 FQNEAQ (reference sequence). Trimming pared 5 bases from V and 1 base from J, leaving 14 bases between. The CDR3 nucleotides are TGTGCCAGCAGCCATTACTCGACAGAGAACACTGAAGCTTTCTTT. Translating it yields CASSHYSTENTEAFF.

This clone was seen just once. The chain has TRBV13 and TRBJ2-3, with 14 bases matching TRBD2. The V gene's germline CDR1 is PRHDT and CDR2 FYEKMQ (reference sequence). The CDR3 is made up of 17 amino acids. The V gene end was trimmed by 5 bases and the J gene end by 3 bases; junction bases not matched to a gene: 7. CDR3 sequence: CASSGMTSGRGTDTQYF. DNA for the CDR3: TGTGCCAGCAGCGGGATGACTAGCGGGAGGGGGACAGATACGCAGTATTTT.

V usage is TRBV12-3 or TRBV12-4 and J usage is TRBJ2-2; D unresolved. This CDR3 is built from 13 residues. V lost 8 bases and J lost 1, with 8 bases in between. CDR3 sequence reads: CASRRQNTGELFF. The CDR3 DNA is TGTGCCAGCCGTCGACAGAACACCGGGGAGCTGTTTTTT.

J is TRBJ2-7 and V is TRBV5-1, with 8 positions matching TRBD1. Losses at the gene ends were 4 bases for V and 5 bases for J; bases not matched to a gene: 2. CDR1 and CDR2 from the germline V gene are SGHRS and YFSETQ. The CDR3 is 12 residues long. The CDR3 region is CASSADRDEQYF. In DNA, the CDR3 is TGCGCCAGCAGCGCGGACAGGGACGAGCAGTACTTC.

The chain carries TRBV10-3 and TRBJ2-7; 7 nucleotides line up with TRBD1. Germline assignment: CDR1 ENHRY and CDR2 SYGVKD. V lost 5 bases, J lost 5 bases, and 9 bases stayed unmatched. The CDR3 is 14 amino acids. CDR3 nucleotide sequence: TGTGCCATCAGTACCGGGACAGAACACAACGAGCAGTACTTC. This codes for CAISTGTEHNEQYF.

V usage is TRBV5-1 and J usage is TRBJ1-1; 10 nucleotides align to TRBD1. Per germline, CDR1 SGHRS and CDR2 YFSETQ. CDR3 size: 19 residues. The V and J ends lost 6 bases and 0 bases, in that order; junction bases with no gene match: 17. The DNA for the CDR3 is TGCGCCAGCAACCCACCCCCCTCTCGACAGGGGGCGATGAACACTGAAGCTTTCTTT. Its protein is CASNPPPSRQGAMNTEAFF. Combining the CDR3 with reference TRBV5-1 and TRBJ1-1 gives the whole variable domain KAGVTQTPRYLIKTRGQQVTLSCSPISGHRSVSWYQQTPGQGLQFLFEYFSETQRNKGNFPGRFSGRQFSNSRSEMNVSTLELGDSALYLCASNPPPSRQGAMNTEAFFGQGTRLTVV.

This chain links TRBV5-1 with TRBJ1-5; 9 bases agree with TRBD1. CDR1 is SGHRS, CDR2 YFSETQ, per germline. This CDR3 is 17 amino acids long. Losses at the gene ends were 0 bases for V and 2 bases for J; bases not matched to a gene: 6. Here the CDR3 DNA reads TGCGCCAGCAGCTTGGGAGGGACAGGGTTCGGCAATCAGCCCCAGCATTTT. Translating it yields CASSLGGTGFGNQPQHF. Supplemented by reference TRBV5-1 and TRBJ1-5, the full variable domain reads KAGVTQTPRYLIKTRGQQVTLSCSPISGHRSVSWYQQTPGQGLQFLFEYFSETQRNKGNFPGRFSGRQFSNSRSEMNVSTLELGDSALYLCASSLGGTGFGNQPQHFGDGTRLSIL.

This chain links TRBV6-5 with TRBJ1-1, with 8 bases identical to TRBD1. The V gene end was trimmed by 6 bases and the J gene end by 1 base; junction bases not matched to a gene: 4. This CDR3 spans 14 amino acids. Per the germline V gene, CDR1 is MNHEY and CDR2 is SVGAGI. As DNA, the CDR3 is TGTGCCAGCAGCCAGGGGACAGGGAACACTGAAGCTTTCTTT. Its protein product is CASSQGTGNTEAFF.

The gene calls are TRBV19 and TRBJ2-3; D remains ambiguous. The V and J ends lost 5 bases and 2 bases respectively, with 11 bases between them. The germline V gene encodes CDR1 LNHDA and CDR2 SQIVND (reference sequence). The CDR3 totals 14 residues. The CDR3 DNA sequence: TGTGCCAGTAGTCAGTCGGGTAACACAGATACGCAGTATTTT. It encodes CASSQSGNTDTQYF.

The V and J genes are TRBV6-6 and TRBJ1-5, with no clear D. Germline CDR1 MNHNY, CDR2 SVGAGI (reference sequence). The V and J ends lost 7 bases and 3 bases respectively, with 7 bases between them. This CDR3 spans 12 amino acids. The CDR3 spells CASNRPNQPQHF. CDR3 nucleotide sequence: TGTGCCAGCAACAGACCCAATCAGCCCCAGCATTTT.